This T cell receptor beta chain came from a study of a mutant IDH1 vaccine in newly diagnosed glioma. Only in-frame clones appear in the TCRdb table, and some are missing; sequencing was by immunoSEQ multiplex PCR. The top ten clones hold approximately 8% of a sample with approximately 30,000 clones, more than 75% of them seen once. As for this clone: Its target is not known.

As for time point: week 35, safety follow-up. Each vaccine dose was 300 ug of mutant IDH1 20-mer peptide, with topical imiquimod. Germline V lookup: CDR1 MNHNS, CDR2 SASEGT. Trimming stripped 9 bases from V and 13 bases from J, with 28 bases between. CDR3 size: 15 residues. The clonotype was recovered from a man in his fifties with glioma. Sequenced here: PBMCs, sampled from a glioma patient whose treatment included an IDH1 peptide vaccine. The chain has TRBV6-1 and TRBJ2-1, with D perhaps assigned TRBD1 or TRBD2 (6 bases each). The CDR3, as DNA: TGTGCCAGTGACCGGTCCCCGGGGGCACGGCAATCTCAGTTCTTC. It is translated as CASDRSPGARQSQFF.